The next 26 T cell receptor beta chains were all read from a single sample in a study of shared clonotypes between healthy human individuals. The data were produced by immunoSEQ multiplex PCR, yet TCRdb's version contains in-frame clones alone and is incomplete. The sample consists of over 1.4 million clones, about 96% of them appearing once. The sequenced sample consisted of naive CD4+ T cells sorted from blood. Subset: CD45RA+ positively selected. The receptors were sampled from a man under 40 in good health.

The chain combines TRBV9 with TRBJ1-2, with 7 positions matching TRBD1. The junction had 9 bases not matched to a gene; V was cut back by 4 bases and J by 0 bases. CDR1 SGDLS and CDR2 YYNGEE come from the germline V gene. This CDR3 is built from 16 residues. The CDR3 region has the DNA TGTGCCAGCAGCCTTGAAAGGGGGCGGGCTAACTATGGCTACACCTTC. It yields the protein CASSLERGRANYGYTF. The full variable domain, in which reference TRBV9 and TRBJ1-2 provide the parts outside the CDR3, is DSGVTQTPKHLITATGQRVTLRCSPRSGDLSVYWYQQSLDQGLQFLIQYYNGEERAKGNILERFSAQQFPDLHSELNLSSLELGDSALYFCASSLERGRANYGYTFGSGTRLTVV.

The V gene is TRBV18, the J gene TRBJ2-5, with 7 nucleotides matching TRBD1. This CDR3 has 17 amino acids. Germline V lookup: CDR1 KGHSH, CDR2 LQKENI. V was pared by 0 bases and J by 5 bases, with 12 bases of the junction left unmatched. The CDR3 bases are TGTGCCAGCTCACCACCTCAGGCGGCGACAGGGACGGAGACCCAGTACTTC. Its translation: CASSPPQAATGTETQYF.

The V and J genes are TRBV18 and TRBJ2-2; D may correspond to TRBD1 or TRBD2 (6 bases each). The germline CDR1 and CDR2 sequences are KGHSH and LQKENI. Trimming took off 1 base at V and 4 bases at J, with 16 bases between the two ends. The CDR3 covers 17 residues. The CDR3: CASSPLPGGVITGELFF. CDR3 bases: TGTGCCAGCTCACCACTACCCGGGGGCGTAATCACCGGGGAGCTGTTTTTT. The full variable domain, rest sourced from reference TRBV18 and TRBJ2-2, is NAGVMQNPRHLVRRRGQEARLRCSPMKGHSHVYWYRQLPEEGLKFMVYLQKENIIDESGMPKERFSAEFPKEGPSILRIQQVVRGDSAAYFCASSPLPGGVITGELFFGEGSRLTVL.

J is TRBJ2-7 and V is TRBV29-1, with D unresolved. Trimming removed 4 bases from V and 2 bases from J, with 6 bases in between. The CDR3 spans 11 residues. The germline V gene has CDR1 SQVTM and CDR2 ANQGSEA. The chain's CDR3 is CSVASAYEQYF. CDR3 bases: TGCAGCGTTGCGAGTGCCTACGAGCAGTACTTC.

This sequence joins TRBV6-1 and TRBJ2-2; 12 nucleotides align to TRBD2. The CDR3 is 14 residues long. J gave up 3 bases and V 11 bases, and 4 bases lay outside the gene matches. Germline assignment: CDR1 MNHNS and CDR2 SASEGT. DNA for the CDR3: TGTGCCGCTAGCGGGAGGGCCGACACCGGGGAGCTGTTTTTT. Its protein product is CAASGRADTGELFF.

The V call is TRBV5-5, the J call TRBJ2-1; 12 positions agree with TRBD2. The CDR3 covers 16 residues. Germline V gene lookup returns CDR1 SGHKS and CDR2 YYEKEE (reference sequence). With V trimmed by 4 bases and J by 2 bases, 4 bases remained unmatched. The CDR3 sequence is CASSRSSGRAYNEQFF. CDR3 DNA: TGTGCCAGCAGCCGTTCTAGCGGGAGGGCCTACAATGAGCAGTTCTTC.

Concerning this clone: A read error may produce the germline difference seen at one junction end. The V call is TRBV4-2, the J call TRBJ2-7, with TRBD2 matching 11 bases. The CDR3 consists of 18 residues. CDR1 is LGHNA and CDR2 is YNFKEQ in the germline V gene. The DNA for the CDR3 is TGTGCCAGCAGCAAAAGAGGGACTAGCGGCCTTTCCTCCTCCGAGCAGTACTTC. This encodes CASSKRGTSGLSSSEQYF.

To note about this clone: Other DNA variants within this sample encode the same CDR3. The J gene is TRBJ2-7, the V gene TRBV28; 8 bases fit TRBD1. This CDR3 region has 13 residues. V was pared by 5 bases and J by 3 bases, with 3 bases of the junction left unmatched. Germline V gene lookup returns CDR1 MDHEN and CDR2 SYDVKM. CDR3 nucleotides: TGTGCCAGCAGTCTAGGACAGGGCTACGAGCAGTACTTC. Protein product: CASSLGQGYEQYF.

J is TRBJ2-5 and V is TRBV7-9, with D unclear. The CDR3 runs to 13 residues. Per germline, CDR1 SEHNR and CDR2 FQNEAQ (reference sequence). The V end was cut by 5 bases, the J end by 4 bases, with 11 bases between. For the CDR3, the DNA is TGTGCCAGCAGCCCAGAACCCTCAGAGACCCAGTACTTC. Encoded protein: CASSPEPSETQYF.

The genes are TRBV5-1 and TRBJ2-3; a possible D gene is TRBD2 (6 bases). The CDR3 contains 16 residues. V was cut by 5 bases and J by 0 bases, with 16 bases left in between. The germline V gene has CDR1 SGHRS and CDR2 YFSETQ. The CDR3 here is CASRPTGTRSTDTQYF. The CDR3 DNA is TGCGCCAGCAGGCCTACCGGGACTCGGAGCACAGATACGCAGTATTTT.

The rearrangement uses TRBV19 and TRBJ2-6; D is unclear. V lost 7 bases, J lost 0 bases, and 19 bases lay in between. CDR1 is LNHDA, CDR2 SQIVND, per germline (reference sequence). The length of the CDR3 is 18 residues. The DNA for the CDR3 is TGTGCCAGTACCCCCCTAACTGGTCCCAGCTCTGGGGCCAACGTCCTGACTTTC. Protein: CASTPLTGPSSGANVLTF.

This chain connects TRBV5-4 to TRBJ1-1; D might be TRBD1 (5 bases). The CDR3 has 15 amino acids. V was cut by 6 bases and J by 0 bases, with 15 bases left in between. Germline V gene lookup returns CDR1 SGHNT and CDR2 YYREEE (reference sequence). CDR3 amino acids: CASTDRRDLNTEAFF. CDR3 DNA: TGTGCCAGCACCGACCGGAGGGACTTGAACACTGAAGCTTTCTTT.

In the case of this clone: Relative to the germline gene, one junction end is altered; a read error may explain this. Other DNA sequences in this sample translate to the same CDR3. This chain joins TRBV7-2 and TRBJ2-7, with D possibly being TRBD2 (5 bases). Per the germline V gene, CDR1 is SGHTA and CDR2 is FQGNSA. This CDR3 has 14 amino acids. CDR3 region: CASSLVRGAYEQYF. The CDR3 DNA follows: TGTGCCAGCAGTTTAGTCCGGGGTGCCTACGAGCAGTACTTC.

In this sample, this clone turned up a few times. The CDR3 DNA sequence: TGTGCCAGCAGCTTGATAGGGCCTTCGAATGAGCAGTTCTTC. It encodes CASSLIGPSNEQFF. The chain combines TRBV11-2 with TRBJ2-1; D gene ambiguous. The CDR3 totals 14 residues. Germline CDR1 is SGHAT and CDR2 is FQNNGV. Trimming cost V 3 bases and J 7 bases, with 13 bases left between them.

The chain uses TRBV5-1 and TRBJ2-7; 11 nucleotides match TRBD1. The CDR3 is made up of 16 amino acids. After removal of 3 bases from V and 3 bases from J, the junction contained 8 bases not matched to a gene. Germline V lookup: CDR1 SGHRS, CDR2 YFSETQ. The CDR3 region is CASSWLLGQGGYEQYF. CDR3 nucleotide sequence: TGCGCCAGCAGCTGGCTTTTGGGACAGGGGGGCTACGAGCAGTACTTC.

The chain uses TRBV6-5 and TRBJ1-2; 8 bases fit TRBD1. Germline values: CDR1 MNHEY, CDR2 SVGAGI. This CDR3 contains 13 residues. With V trimmed by 5 bases and J by 5 bases, 4 bases remained unmatched. CDR3 sequence: CASSPTGGYGYTF. CDR3 DNA: TGTGCCAGCAGTCCAACAGGGGGGTATGGCTACACCTTC.

This clone has only one observation. The chain has TRBV5-4 and TRBJ2-5; TRBD2 matches at 13 bases. The CDR3 has 17 residues. Germline V gene sequence: CDR1 SGHNT, CDR2 YYREEE (reference sequence). V was pared by 4 bases and J by 4 bases, with 10 bases of the junction left unmatched. The CDR3 nucleotides read TGTGCCAGCAGCCTGGGACTAGCGGGGCCTGGAGGAGAGACCCAGTACTTC. Protein: CASSLGLAGPGGETQYF.

DNA of the CDR3: TGCGCCAGCAGCCAAAAGCCAGGCCTGAACACCGGGGAGCTGTTTTTT. Protein: CASSQKPGLNTGELFF. The genes are TRBV4-1 and TRBJ2-2; the D is unclear. This CDR3 region has 16 residues. Trimming left V 2 bases short and J 1 base short, with 11 bases between. The V gene's germline CDR1 is MGHRA and CDR2 YSYEKL.

This sequence joins TRBV5-1 and TRBJ1-2, with D maybe TRBD1 (5 bases). The germline V gene encodes CDR1 SGHRS and CDR2 YFSETQ. With 0 bases removed from V and 4 bases from J, the gap between germline ends came to 25 bases. The CDR3 is 19 residues long. CDR3 sequence: CASSLANSTPDNGGYGYTF. CDR3 DNA: TGCGCCAGCAGCTTGGCCAATAGTACGCCAGACAATGGGGGCTATGGCTACACCTTC.

This chain joins TRBV7-6 and TRBJ2-5; either TRBD1 or TRBD2 may fit D (5 bases each). CDR1 and CDR2 (germline): SGHVS, FNYEAQ. V lost 5 bases to trimming and J lost 0 bases, with 16 bases between them. CDR3 length: 16 residues. CDR3 sequence reads: CASSPRGSGYQETQYF. CDR3 DNA: TGTGCCAGCAGCCCTAGGGGCTCGGGGTACCAAGAGACCCAGTACTTC.

This clone is a singleton in its sample. This sequence joins TRBV7-2 and TRBJ2-2; TRBD1 matches 7 bases. V lost 5 bases to trimming and J lost 2 bases; unmatched junction nucleotides: 5. From germline, CDR1 is SGHTA and CDR2 FQGNSA. This CDR3 has 15 amino acids. The CDR3 region is CASSGRDRNTGELFF. The CDR3 DNA reads TGTGCCAGCAGCGGCCGGGACAGAAACACCGGGGAGCTGTTTTTT.

This chain joins TRBV28 and TRBJ2-7; D perhaps matches TRBD2 (5 bases). With 1 base removed from V and 3 bases from J, the gap between germline ends came to 10 bases. CDR1 and CDR2 from the germline V gene are MDHEN and SYDVKM. This CDR3 has 14 residues. CDR3 nucleotide sequence: TGTGCCAGCAGTTTATTCGGACTTATCTACGAGCAGTACTTC. Translation: CASSLFGLIYEQYF.

This sequence joins TRBV15 and TRBJ2-1; D assignment may be TRBD1 or TRBD2 (5 bases each). Between the trimmed V and J ends, which lost 0 bases and 14 bases, there was a span of 17 bases. The CDR3 extends over 14 amino acids. The germline CDR1 and CDR2 sequences are LNHNV and YYDKDF (reference sequence). The CDR3 sequence: CATSRDQPGQGEFF. The DNA of the CDR3 is TGTGCCACCAGCAGAGATCAGCCGGGGCAGGGTGAGTTCTTC. The full variable domain, in which reference TRBV15 and TRBJ2-1 provide the parts outside the CDR3, is DAMVIQNPRYQVTQFGKPVTLSCSQTLNHNVMYWYQQKSSQAPKLLFHYYDKDFNNEADTPDNFQSRRPNTSFCFLDIRSPGLGDTAMYLCATSRDQPGQGEFFGPGTRLTVL.

The rearrangement joins TRBV27 to TRBJ2-3; 8 nucleotides line up with TRBD2. CDR3 length equals 15 residues. Germline CDR1 reads MNHEY; CDR2 reads SMNVEV (reference sequence). The V segment lost 2 bases and the J segment 2 bases; nucleotides outside the gene matches: 3. The CDR3 sequence: CASSLIGLATDTQYF. The CDR3 coding sequence is TGTGCCAGCAGTTTAATAGGACTAGCCACAGATACGCAGTATTTT.

The rearrangement joins TRBV5-1 to TRBJ2-1, with D perhaps TRBD2 (5 bases). This CDR3 spans 16 amino acids. The V gene's germline CDR1 is SGHRS and CDR2 YFSETQ. The V gene lost 0 bases and the J gene lost 3 bases, with 13 bases spanning the gap. The chain's CDR3 is CASSLARSGYYNEQFF. CDR3 nucleotides: TGCGCCAGCAGCTTGGCGAGGTCGGGGTACTACAATGAGCAGTTCTTC.

This chain joins TRBV11-2 and TRBJ2-1; no definite D call. Germline assignment: CDR1 SGHAT and CDR2 FQNNGV. The length of the CDR3 is 16 residues. V was cut by 5 bases and J by 2 bases, with 16 bases left in between. The CDR3 loop is CASSPFVIRAYNEQFF. CDR3 nucleotides: TGTGCCAGCAGCCCCTTCGTAATAAGAGCCTACAATGAGCAGTTCTTC. Using reference TRBV11-2 and TRBJ2-1 for the parts outside the CDR3, the full variable domain is EAGVAQSPRYKIIEKRQSVAFWCNPISGHATLYWYQQILGQGPKLLIQFQNNGVVDDSQLPKDRFSAERLKGVDSTLKIQPAKLEDSAVYLCASSPFVIRAYNEQFFGPGTRLTVL.